What follows are 14 T cell receptor beta chains derived from one specimen sequenced in a study of blood T cell repertoires in COVID-19. Profiling relied on immunoSEQ multiplex PCR, and the TCRdb table lists in-frame clones only, not all of them. Of 150,000 to 200,000 clones in the sample, around four fifths are singletons; the top ten hold around 5%. The sequenced sample consisted of PBMCs or T cells enriched from blood (not recorded which). All receptors come from a man in his 70s who had been exposed to COVID-19.

With respect to this clone: Other nucleotide sequences from this sample produce the same CDR3. V is TRBV27 and J is TRBJ2-1, with D tentatively TRBD2 (6 bases). Germline values: CDR1 MNHEY, CDR2 SMNVEV (reference sequence). This CDR3 contains 14 residues. The ends were cut back, 2 bases at V and 2 bases at J, with 7 bases in the middle. In DNA form, the CDR3 reads TGTGCCAGCAGTTTAGGGGGGACCTACAATGAGCAGTTCTTC. Translation gives CASSLGGTYNEQFF.

The V and J genes are TRBV10-3 and TRBJ1-5; 10 bases fit TRBD1. CDR3 length equals 16 residues. CDR1 and CDR2 from the germline V gene are ENHRY and SYGVKD. Trimming removed 4 bases from V and 4 bases from J; junction bases left unmatched: 7. CDR3 sequence: CAISVGQGSGNQPQHF. The CDR3 nucleotides are TGTGCCATCAGTGTGGGACAGGGGAGTGGGAATCAGCCCCAGCATTTT.

The CDR3 DNA follows: TGTGCCAGCAGCTTCCCCCAGCGGTCCTACAATGAGCAGTTCTTC. Protein sequence: CASSFPQRSYNEQFF. V gene TRBV7-2 combines with J gene TRBJ2-1; possibly TRBD2 for D (5 bases). CDR3 length: 15 amino acids. V was clipped by 3 bases and J by 1 base, with 10 bases between them. Germline CDR1 reads SGHTA; CDR2 reads FQGNSA.

The genes are TRBV27 and TRBJ1-2; possibly TRBD1 for D (5 bases). The germline gives CDR1 MNHEY, CDR2 SMNVEV (reference sequence). The CDR3 totals 14 residues. The V and J ends lost 4 bases and 7 bases respectively, with 16 bases between them. The CDR3 protein is CASSSQGAGGGYTF. The CDR3, as DNA: TGTGCCAGCAGTTCGCAGGGCGCGGGAGGTGGCTACACCTTC.

In this sample, this clone turned up once. The chain carries TRBV30 and TRBJ2-7, with D tentatively TRBD2 (6 bases). The CDR3 has 14 amino acids. CDR1 GTSNPN and CDR2 SVGIG come from the germline V gene (reference sequence). V was pared by 1 base and J by 3 bases, with 13 bases between. In nucleotides, the CDR3 is TGTGCCTGGAGTGGGCGGTGGGGGGACTACGAGCAGTACTTC. Protein product: CAWSGRWGDYEQYF.

The V and J genes are TRBV18 and TRBJ2-1; 9 nucleotides match TRBD2. V shed 6 bases, J shed 3 bases, and the junction held 3 bases outside the gene matches. The CDR3 is 14 amino acids. The germline gives CDR1 KGHSH, CDR2 LQKENI. Here the CDR3 DNA reads TGTGCCAGCTCTCCGACTAGCGGCTACAATGAGCAGTTCTTC. The encoded protein is CASSPTSGYNEQFF. Filled out from reference TRBV18 and TRBJ2-1, the complete variable domain reads NAGVMQNPRHLVRRRGQEARLRCSPMKGHSHVYWYRQLPEEGLKFMVYLQKENIIDESGMPKERFSAEFPKEGPSILRIQQVVRGDSAAYFCASSPTSGYNEQFFGPGTRLTVL.

The genes are TRBV7-3 and TRBJ1-3, with D maybe TRBD1 (5 bases). The CDR3 has 15 amino acids. The germline V gene has CDR1 SGHTA and CDR2 FQGTGA. V lost 2 bases and J lost 4, with 12 bases in between. For the CDR3, the DNA is TGTGCCAGCAGCTTAGGATCAGGGCCGGGAAACACCATATATTTT. Its protein is CASSLGSGPGNTIYF.

This clone appeared a few times. The gene calls are TRBV6-5 and TRBJ2-7; D gene uncertain. The CDR3 covers 13 residues. Germline V gene lookup returns CDR1 MNHEY and CDR2 SVGAGI. Deletions cut 5 bases from V and 7 bases from J, with 15 bases between. The CDR3 protein is CASSLTILWEQYF. For the CDR3, the DNA is TGTGCCAGCAGTCTAACCATTCTGTGGGAGCAGTACTTC.

The CDR3 region has the DNA TGTGCCAGCAGTGCCCAGGCTAACTATGGCTACACCTTC. Translation: CASSAQANYGYTF. The chain joins TRBV28 to TRBJ1-2; D remains ambiguous. The CDR3 covers 13 residues. CDR1 is MDHEN, CDR2 SYDVKM, per germline. The V and J ends lost 5 bases and 0 bases respectively, with 7 bases between them.

J is TRBJ1-6 and V is TRBV5-6, with 12 nucleotides matching TRBD1. Germline lookup yields CDR1 SGHDT and CDR2 YYEEEE. The V gene end was trimmed by 4 bases and the J gene end by 6 bases; junction bases not matched to a gene: 11. There are 18 residues in the CDR3. CDR3 region: CASSPMSRDRGLNSPLHF. The CDR3 nucleotides are TGTGCCAGCAGCCCCATGTCCCGGGACAGGGGGCTTAATTCACCCCTCCACTTT.

This clone was counted between two and nine times. The rearrangement joins TRBV24-1 to TRBJ2-2; D remains unclear. This CDR3 has 13 amino acids. The V and J ends lost 2 bases and 6 bases respectively, with 6 bases between them. Germline V lookup: CDR1 KGHDR, CDR2 SFDVKD. CDR3 amino acids: CATSDSGPGELFF. CDR3 DNA: TGTGCCACCAGTGATTCCGGTCCCGGGGAGCTGTTTTTT.

The chain links TRBV2 to TRBJ1-5; 7 nucleotides line up with TRBD1. This CDR3 is 14 amino acids long. After removal of 7 bases from V and 4 bases from J, the junction contained 7 bases not matched to a gene. The germline CDR1 and CDR2 sequences are SNHLY and FYNNEI. As DNA, the CDR3 is TGTGCCAGCAACGGGGACAGCCCTAATCAGCCCCAGCATTTT. It specifies CASNGDSPNQPQHF.

The CDR3 sequence is CASSPDRGLYGYTF. In DNA, the CDR3 is TGTGCCAGCAGCCCCGACAGGGGGCTGTATGGCTACACCTTC. This chain uses TRBV5-5 with TRBJ1-2, with TRBD1 matching over 10 bases. The CDR3 length is 14 residues. Unmatched junction bases numbered 5, after V lost 4 bases and J lost 5 bases. Germline values: CDR1 SGHKS, CDR2 YYEKEE (reference sequence).

The chain recombines TRBV28 with TRBJ1-4; a weak D match, TRBD1 (6 bases). The germline V gene encodes CDR1 MDHEN and CDR2 SYDVKM. The CDR3 has 15 residues. V lost 6 bases, J lost 6 bases, and 17 bases lay in between. The DNA for the CDR3 is TGTGCCAGCAGCCCTTCTTACAGGGTGTATGAAAAACTGTTTTTT. Residues: CASSPSYRVYEKLFF.